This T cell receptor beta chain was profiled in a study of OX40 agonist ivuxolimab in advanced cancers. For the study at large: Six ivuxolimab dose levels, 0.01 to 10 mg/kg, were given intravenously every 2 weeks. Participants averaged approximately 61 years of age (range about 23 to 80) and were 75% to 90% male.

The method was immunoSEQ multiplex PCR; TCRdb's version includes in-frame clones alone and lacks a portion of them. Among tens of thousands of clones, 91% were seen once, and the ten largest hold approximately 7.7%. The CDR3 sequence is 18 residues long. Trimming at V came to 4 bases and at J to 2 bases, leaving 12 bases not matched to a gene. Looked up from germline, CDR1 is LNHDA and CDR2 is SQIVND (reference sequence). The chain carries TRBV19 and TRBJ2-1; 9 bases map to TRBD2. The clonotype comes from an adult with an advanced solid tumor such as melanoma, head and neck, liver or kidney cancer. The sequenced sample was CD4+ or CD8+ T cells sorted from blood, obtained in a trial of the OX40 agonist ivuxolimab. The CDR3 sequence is CASSTRGRLADAYNEQFF. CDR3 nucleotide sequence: TGTGCCAGTAGTACCCGGGGTAGACTAGCGGACGCCTACAATGAGCAGTTCTTC.